This T cell receptor beta chain was recovered during a study of T cell repertoires in cytomegalovirus infection. Study overall: Carrying CMV and the relevant HLA type showed in public TCR beta signatures.

Deletions cut 6 bases from V and 5 bases from J, with 11 bases between. The CDR3 runs 13 residues. The germline V gene has CDR1 MNHEY and CDR2 SVGEGT. This clonotype was seen repeatedly, ten times or more. The antigen remains undetermined. Whole-study findings and limits: What dominated the ex vivo response were HLA-C-restricted CMV-specific TCR beta clonotypes.

TCRdb reprocessed the reads with MiXCR, giving one entry per CDR3 protein. The data show some 110,000 distinct CDR3 sequences, about 9.5% seen once. The chain recombines TRBV6-2 or TRBV6-3 with TRBJ2-1, with D unclear. Sample: PBMCs, sequenced either directly or after in vitro stimulation (not recorded which). This sequence was found in a human donor in good health (CMV status not recorded). Some clones in this sample may be carry-over from other donors' samples. CDR3 loop: CASSPTRNNEQFF. CDR3 bases: TGTGCCAGCAGCCCCACTCGGAACAATGAGCAGTTCTTC.